The 3 T cell receptor beta chains listed next were all sequenced from one sample in a study of T-cell memory formation after mild COVID-19 (dated by TCRdb to the early 2020s). To prepare the library, 5' RACE was applied. TCRdb names Illumina NovaSeq 6000 as the instrument used. Using fastp trimming at Q25 and MiXCR clonotype assembly, TCRdb reanalyzed the public sequencing data and kept in-frame beta chains. Each entry is one CDR3 protein sequence, shown with its most common DNA and genes. The table for this sample lists 300,000 to 350,000 distinct CDR3 sequences; roughly a fifth of them were counted only once. The ten largest clones represent roughly 21% of the sample. Sequenced sample: PBMCs or a T cell subset sorted from them (not recorded which). The receptors stem from a young man who had mild COVID-19 (a few samples of this study predate the infection). The sample titles of this study are shuffled in the database, so cell type and time point are left out; the donor was told from shared clones.

The V gene is TRBV7-8, the J gene TRBJ1-3; the match to TRBD1 covers 7 bases. The CDR3 loop spans 13 amino acids. Germline CDR1 is SGHVS and CDR2 is FQNEAQ. Trimming took 3 bases from V and 8 from J; bases not matched to a gene: 4. CDR3: CASSFTGADTIYF. The CDR3 DNA follows: TGTGCCAGCAGCTTTACAGGGGCTGACACCATATATTTT.

This clonotype was detected a few times. This sequence joins TRBV6-5 and TRBJ2-7; a weak D match, TRBD1 (6 bases). Germline V gene lookup returns CDR1 MNHEY and CDR2 SVGAGI. There are 13 residues in the CDR3. Trimming left V 7 bases short and J 2 bases short, with 12 bases between. As DNA, the CDR3 is TGTGCCAGCAAGGGACAATCCCCCTACGAGCAGTACTTC. It codes for CASKGQSPYEQYF.

At least ten counts were recorded for this clonotype. The CDR3 loop is CASSYRRGFETQYF. The CDR3 nucleotides are TGTGCCAGCAGCTACCGGCGGGGGTTTGAGACCCAGTACTTC. V is TRBV7-2 and J is TRBJ2-5; 7 bases match TRBD2. The CDR3 runs 14 residues. V trimming: 4 bases; J trimming: 5 bases; junction bases outside the gene matches: 7. Germline values: CDR1 SGHTA, CDR2 FQGNSA.